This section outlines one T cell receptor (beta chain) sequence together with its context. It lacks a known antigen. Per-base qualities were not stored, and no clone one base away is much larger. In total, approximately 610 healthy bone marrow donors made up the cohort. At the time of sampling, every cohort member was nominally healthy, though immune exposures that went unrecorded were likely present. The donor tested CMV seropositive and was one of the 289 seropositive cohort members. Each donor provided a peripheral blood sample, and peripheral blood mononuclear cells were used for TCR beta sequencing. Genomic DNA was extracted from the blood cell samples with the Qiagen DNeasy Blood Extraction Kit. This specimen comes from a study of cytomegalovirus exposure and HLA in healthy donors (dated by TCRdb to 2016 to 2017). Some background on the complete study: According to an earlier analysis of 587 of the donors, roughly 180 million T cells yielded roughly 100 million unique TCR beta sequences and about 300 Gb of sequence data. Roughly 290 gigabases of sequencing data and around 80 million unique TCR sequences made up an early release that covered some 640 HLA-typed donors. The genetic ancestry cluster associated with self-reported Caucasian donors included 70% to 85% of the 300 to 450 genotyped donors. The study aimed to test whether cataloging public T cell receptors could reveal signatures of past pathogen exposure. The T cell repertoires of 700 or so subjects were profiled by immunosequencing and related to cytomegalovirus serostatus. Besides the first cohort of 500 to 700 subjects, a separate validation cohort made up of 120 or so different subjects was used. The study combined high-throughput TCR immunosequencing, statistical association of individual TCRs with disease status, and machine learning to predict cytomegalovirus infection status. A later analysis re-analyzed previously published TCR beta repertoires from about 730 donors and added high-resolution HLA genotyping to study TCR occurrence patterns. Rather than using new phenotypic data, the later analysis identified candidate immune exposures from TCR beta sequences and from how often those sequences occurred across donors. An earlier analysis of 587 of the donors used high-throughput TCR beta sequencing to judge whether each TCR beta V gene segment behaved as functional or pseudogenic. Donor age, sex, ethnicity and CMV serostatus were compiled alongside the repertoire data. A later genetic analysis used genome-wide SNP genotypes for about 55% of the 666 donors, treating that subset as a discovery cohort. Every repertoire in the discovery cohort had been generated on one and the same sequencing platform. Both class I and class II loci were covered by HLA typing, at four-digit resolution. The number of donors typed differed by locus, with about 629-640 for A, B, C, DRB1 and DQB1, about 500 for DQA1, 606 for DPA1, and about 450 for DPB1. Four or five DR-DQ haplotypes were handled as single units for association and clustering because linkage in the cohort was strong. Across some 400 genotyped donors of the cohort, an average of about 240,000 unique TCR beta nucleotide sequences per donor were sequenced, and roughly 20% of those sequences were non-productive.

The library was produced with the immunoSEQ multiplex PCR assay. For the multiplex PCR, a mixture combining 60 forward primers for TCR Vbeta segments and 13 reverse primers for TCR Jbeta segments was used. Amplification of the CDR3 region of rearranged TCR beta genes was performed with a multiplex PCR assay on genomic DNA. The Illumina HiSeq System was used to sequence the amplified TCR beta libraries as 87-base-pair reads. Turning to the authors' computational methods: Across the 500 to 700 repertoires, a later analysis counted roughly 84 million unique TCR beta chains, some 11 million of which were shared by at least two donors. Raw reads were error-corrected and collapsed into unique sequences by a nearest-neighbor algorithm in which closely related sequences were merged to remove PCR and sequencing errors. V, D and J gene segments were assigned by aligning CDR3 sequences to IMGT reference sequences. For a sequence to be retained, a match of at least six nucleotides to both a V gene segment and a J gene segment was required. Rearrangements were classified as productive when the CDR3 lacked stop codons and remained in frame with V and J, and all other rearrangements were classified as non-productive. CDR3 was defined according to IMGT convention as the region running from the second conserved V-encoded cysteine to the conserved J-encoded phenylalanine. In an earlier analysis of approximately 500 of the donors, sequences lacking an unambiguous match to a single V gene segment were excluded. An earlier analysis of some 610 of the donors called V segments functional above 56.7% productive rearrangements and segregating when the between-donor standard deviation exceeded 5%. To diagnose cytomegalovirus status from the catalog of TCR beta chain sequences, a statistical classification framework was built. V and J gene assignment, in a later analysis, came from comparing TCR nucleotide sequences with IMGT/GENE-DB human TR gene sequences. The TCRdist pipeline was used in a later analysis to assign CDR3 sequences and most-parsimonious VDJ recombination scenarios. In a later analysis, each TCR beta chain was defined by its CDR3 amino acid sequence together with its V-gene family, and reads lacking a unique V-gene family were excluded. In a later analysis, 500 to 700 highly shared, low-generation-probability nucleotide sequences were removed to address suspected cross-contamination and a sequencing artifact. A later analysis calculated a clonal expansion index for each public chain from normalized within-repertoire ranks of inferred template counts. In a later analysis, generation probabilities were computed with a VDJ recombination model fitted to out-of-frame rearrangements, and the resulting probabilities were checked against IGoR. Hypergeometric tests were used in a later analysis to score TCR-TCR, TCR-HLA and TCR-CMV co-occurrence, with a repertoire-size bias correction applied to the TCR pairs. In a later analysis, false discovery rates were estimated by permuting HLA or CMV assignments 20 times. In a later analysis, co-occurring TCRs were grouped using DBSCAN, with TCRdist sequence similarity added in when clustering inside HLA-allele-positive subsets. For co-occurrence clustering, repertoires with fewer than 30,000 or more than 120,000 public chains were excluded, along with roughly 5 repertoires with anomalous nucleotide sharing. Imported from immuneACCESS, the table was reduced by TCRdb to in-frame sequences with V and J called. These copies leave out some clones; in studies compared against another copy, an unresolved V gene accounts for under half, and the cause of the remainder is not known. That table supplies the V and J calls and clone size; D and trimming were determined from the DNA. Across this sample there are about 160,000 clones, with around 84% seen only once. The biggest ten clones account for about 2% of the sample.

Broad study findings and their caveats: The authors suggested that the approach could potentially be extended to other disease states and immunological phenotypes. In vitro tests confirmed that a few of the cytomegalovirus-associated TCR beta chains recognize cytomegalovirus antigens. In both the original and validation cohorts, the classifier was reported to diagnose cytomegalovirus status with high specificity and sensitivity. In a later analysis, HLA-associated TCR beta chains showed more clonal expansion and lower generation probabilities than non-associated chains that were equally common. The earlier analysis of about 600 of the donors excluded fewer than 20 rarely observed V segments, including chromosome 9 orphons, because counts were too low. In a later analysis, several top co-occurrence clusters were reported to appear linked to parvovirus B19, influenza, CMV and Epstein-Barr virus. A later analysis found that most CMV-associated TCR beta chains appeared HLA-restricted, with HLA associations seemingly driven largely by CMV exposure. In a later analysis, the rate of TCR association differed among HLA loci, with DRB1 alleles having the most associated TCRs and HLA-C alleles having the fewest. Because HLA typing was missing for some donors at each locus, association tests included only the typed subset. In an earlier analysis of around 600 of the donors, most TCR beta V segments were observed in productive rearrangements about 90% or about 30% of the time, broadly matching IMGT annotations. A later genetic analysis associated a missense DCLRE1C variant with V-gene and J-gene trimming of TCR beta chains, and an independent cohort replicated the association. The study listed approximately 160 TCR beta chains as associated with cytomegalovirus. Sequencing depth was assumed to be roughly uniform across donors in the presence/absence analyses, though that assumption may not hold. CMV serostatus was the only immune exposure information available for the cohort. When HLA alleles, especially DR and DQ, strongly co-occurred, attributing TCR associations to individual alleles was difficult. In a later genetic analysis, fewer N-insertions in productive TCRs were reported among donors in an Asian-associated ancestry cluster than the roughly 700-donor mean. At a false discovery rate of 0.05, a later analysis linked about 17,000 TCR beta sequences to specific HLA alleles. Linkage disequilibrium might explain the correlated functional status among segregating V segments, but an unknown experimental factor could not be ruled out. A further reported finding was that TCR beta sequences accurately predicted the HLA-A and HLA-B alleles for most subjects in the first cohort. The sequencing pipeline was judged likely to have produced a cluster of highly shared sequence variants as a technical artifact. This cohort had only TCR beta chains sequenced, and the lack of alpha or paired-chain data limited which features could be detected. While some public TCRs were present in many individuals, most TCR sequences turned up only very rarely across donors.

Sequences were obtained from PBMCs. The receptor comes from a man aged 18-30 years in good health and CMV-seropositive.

The nucleotide sequence is TGTGCCAGCAGCTCCGCCTTAGGGGGGGGAGAGACCCAGTACTTC. This encodes CASSSALGGGETQYF. In this chain, TRBV11-2 is recombined with TRBJ2-5, with TRBD2 as a weak D call on 7 bases. The germline V gene encodes CDR1 SGHAT and CDR2 FQNNGV. From the cysteine up to the phenylalanine, the CDR3 has a length of 15 residues. The only DNA kept is the CDR3, 45 bases in frame from the first base. The V and J ends are trimmed by 4 bases and 4 bases, leaving 16 bases between them.